This record concerns one TCR beta chain sequence. The specificity of this receptor is unknown. No qualities accompany the bases; no much larger clone lies one base away. This sample stems from a study of cytomegalovirus exposure and HLA in healthy donors (dated by TCRdb to 2016 to 2017). In the study overall: An earlier analysis of several hundred of the donors reported 276 Gb of sequence data and 117 million unique TCR beta sequences obtained from roughly 180 million T cells. An early release that covered some 640 HLA-typed donors contained about 300 gigabases of sequencing data and tens of millions of unique TCR sequences. Of the roughly 410 genotyped donors, approximately 81% were placed in the genetic ancestry cluster associated with self-reported Caucasian donors. The aim of the study was to test whether cataloging public T cell receptors could identify signatures of past pathogen exposure. The study used immunosequencing to profile the T cell repertoires of approximately 650 subjects and linked those repertoires to cytomegalovirus serostatus. Besides the first cohort of under 700 subjects, a separate validation cohort made up of 120 different subjects was used. To predict cytomegalovirus infection status, the study brought together high-throughput TCR immunosequencing, statistical association of individual TCRs with disease status, and machine learning. In a later analysis, previously published TCR beta repertoires from about 670 donors were re-analyzed and high-resolution HLA genotyping was added so that TCR occurrence patterns could be studied. Rather than drawing on any new phenotypic data, the later analysis identified candidate immune exposures from TCR beta sequences and the way those sequences occurred across donors. An earlier analysis of some 500 of the donors applied high-throughput TCR beta sequencing to assess whether each TCR beta V gene segment acted as functional or pseudogenic. Alongside the repertoire data, information on donor age, sex, ethnicity and CMV serostatus was compiled. In a later genetic analysis, genome-wide SNP genotypes for about 55% of the roughly 670 donors were used, and that subset was treated as a discovery cohort. All discovery cohort repertoires had been generated on a single sequencing platform. Class I and class II HLA loci were covered by the typing at four-digit resolution. Typing coverage varied by locus: 629-630 donors for A, B, C, DRB1 and DQB1; about 520 for DQA1; 606 for DPA1; 400 to 480 for DPB1. Several DR-DQ haplotypes were handled as single units for association and clustering, since linkage in the cohort was strong. On average, around 230,000 unique TCR beta nucleotide sequences were sequenced per donor among 300 to 500 genotyped donors of the cohort, with 15% to 20% of those sequences being non-productive.

The cohort consisted of hundreds of healthy bone marrow donors. Cohort members were all nominally healthy when sampled, although unrecorded immune exposures were likely present. The donor tested CMV seronegative and was one of the 352 seronegative cohort members. Each donor provided a peripheral blood sample, and peripheral blood mononuclear cells were used for TCR beta sequencing. The Qiagen DNeasy Blood Extraction Kit was used to extract genomic DNA from the blood cell samples. Library method: the immunoSEQ multiplex PCR assay. For the multiplex PCR, a mixture combining 60 forward primers for TCR Vbeta segments and 13 reverse primers for TCR Jbeta segments was used. The CDR3 region of rearranged TCR beta genes was amplified from genomic DNA by a multiplex PCR assay. Amplified TCR beta libraries were sequenced as 87-base-pair reads on the Illumina HiSeq System. The paper's processing steps were these. Across the 670 or so repertoires, a later analysis counted approximately 83 million unique TCR beta chains, 9 million to 14 million of which were shared by at least two donors. Raw reads were error-corrected and collapsed into unique sequences with a nearest-neighbor algorithm that merged closely related sequences to remove PCR and sequencing errors. To assign V, D and J gene segments, CDR3 sequences were aligned to IMGT reference sequences. For a sequence to be retained, a match of at least six nucleotides was required to both a V gene segment and a J gene segment. Rearrangements were called productive when the CDR3 lacked stop codons and stayed in frame with V and J; all others were non-productive. CDR3 was defined according to IMGT convention as the region running from the second conserved V-encoded cysteine to the conserved J-encoded phenylalanine. Sequences without an unambiguous match to a single V gene segment were excluded from the earlier analysis of approximately 560 of the donors. In an earlier analysis of 587 of the donors, V segments were called functional above 56.7% productive rearrangements and were called segregating when the between-donor standard deviation exceeded 5%. A statistical classification framework was built for diagnosing cytomegalovirus status from the catalog of TCR beta chain sequences. In a later analysis, TCR nucleotide sequences were compared against IMGT/GENE-DB human TR gene sequences so that V and J genes could be assigned. The TCRdist pipeline was used in a later analysis to assign CDR3 sequences and most-parsimonious VDJ recombination scenarios. In a later analysis, every TCR beta chain was defined by the combination of its CDR3 amino acid sequence and its V-gene family, and reads without a unique V-gene family were dropped. A later analysis removed 592 highly shared, low-generation-probability nucleotide sequences to deal with suspected cross-contamination and a sequencing artifact. In a later analysis, a clonal expansion index was calculated for each public chain from normalized within-repertoire ranks of inferred template counts. In a later analysis, generation probabilities were computed using a VDJ recombination model fitted to out-of-frame rearrangements, and the results were checked against IGoR. A later analysis scored TCR-TCR, TCR-HLA and TCR-CMV co-occurrence with hypergeometric tests, applying a repertoire-size bias correction to TCR pairs. False discovery rates were estimated in a later analysis by permuting HLA or CMV assignments 20 times. A later analysis grouped co-occurring TCRs with DBSCAN, adding TCRdist sequence similarity when clustering within HLA-allele-positive subsets. Repertoires with fewer than 30,000 or more than 120,000 public chains were left out of co-occurrence clustering, as were a few repertoires with anomalous nucleotide sharing. The table comes from immuneACCESS by way of TCRdb, which keeps in-frame sequences with V and J called. Part of the clones is missing from these tables; in studies checked, under half for an unresolved V gene and the rest for unknown reasons. From that table come the V and J calls and clone size; the DNA was used to work out D and trimming. This sample is represented by a few hundred thousand clones; around two thirds of them were singletons. Together, the top ten hold 2% to 2.5% of the sample.

General findings and caveats noted by the study authors: Correlated functional status among segregating V segments might be attributable to linkage disequilibrium, but an unknown experimental factor could not be ruled out. A few of the identified cytomegalovirus-associated TCR beta chains were confirmed in vitro to be specific for cytomegalovirus antigens. Most TCR sequences were observed very rarely across donors, whereas some public TCRs were present in many individuals. A later analysis associated around 16,000 TCR beta sequences with specific HLA alleles at a false discovery rate of 0.05. A later analysis reported that several top co-occurrence clusters appeared linked to parvovirus B19, influenza, CMV and Epstein-Barr virus. The 87-base-pair reads could not distinguish some IMGT-functional V segments, including TRBV6-2 and TRBV6-3, so those segments were excluded. In a later genetic analysis, a missense DCLRE1C variant was associated with V-gene and J-gene trimming of TCR beta chains, and the association was replicated in an independent cohort. When HLA alleles, especially DR and DQ, strongly co-occurred, attributing TCR associations to individual alleles was difficult. Roughly uniform sequencing depth across donors was assumed in presence/absence analyses, although this assumption may not hold. In a later genetic analysis, fewer N-insertions in productive TCRs were reported among donors in an Asian-associated ancestry cluster than the approximately 710-donor mean. Broadly in line with IMGT annotations, most TCR beta V segments showed up in productive rearrangements about 87% or about 30% of the time in an earlier analysis of around 550 of the donors. According to a later analysis, TCR association rates differed among HLA loci, with DRB1 alleles showing the most associated TCRs and HLA-C alleles showing the fewest. The only immune exposure information available for the cohort was CMV serostatus. A further reported finding was that TCR beta sequences accurately predicted the HLA-A and HLA-B alleles for most subjects in the first cohort. The earlier analysis of fewer than 750 of the donors excluded 15 to 20 rarely observed V segments, including chromosome 9 orphons, because counts were too low. A later analysis found that HLA-associated TCR beta chains were more clonally expanded and had lower generation probabilities than equally common non-associated chains. Because HLA typing was unavailable for some donors at each locus, only the typed subset was used in association tests. A later analysis found that most CMV-associated TCR beta chains appeared HLA-restricted, with HLA associations seemingly driven largely by CMV exposure. The cohort was sequenced for TCR beta chains only, and without alpha or paired-chain data the features that could be detected were limited. The classifier was reported to diagnose cytomegalovirus status with high specificity and sensitivity in both the original and validation cohorts. It was suggested by the authors that the approach could potentially be generalized to other disease states and immunological phenotypes. A cluster of highly shared sequence variants was judged likely to represent a technical artifact of the sequencing pipeline. In the study, about 150 TCR beta chains were listed as associated with cytomegalovirus.

The CDR3 sequence holds 15 residues, the cysteine and phenylalanine included. Only CDR3 DNA is held: 45 bases, read in frame from base 1. CDR1 SGHRS and CDR2 YFSETQ are derived from the germline V gene. The V and J ends are trimmed by 3 bases and 2 bases, leaving 14 bases between them. This TCR was recovered from a female donor in good health and CMV-seronegative. Sequencing input: PBMCs. The chain uses TRBV5-1 and TRBJ1-2; no D gene call is confident. CDR3 protein: CASSWAGKFNYGYTF. DNA sequence: TGCGCCAGCAGCTGGGCCGGGAAGTTCAACTATGGCTACACCTTC.